These 9 T cell receptor beta chains share one sample of origin, sequenced in a study of cytomegalovirus exposure and HLA in healthy donors. The PCR had 60 Vbeta and 13 Jbeta primers. Clones were read by immunoSEQ multiplex PCR, and TCRdb kept only the in-frame ones, dropping some. The sample has about 190,000 clones; 75% to 85% are singletons. What was sequenced was PBMCs. These receptors all come from a woman younger than 35 in good health and CMV-seronegative.

The chain couples TRBV10-3 to TRBJ1-2; TRBD1 might be the D (6 bases). V was cut by 6 bases and J by 4 bases, with 15 bases left in between. Germline V gene sequence: CDR1 ENHRY, CDR2 SYGVKD. The CDR3 is 14 amino acids. The CDR3 region is CAISPQGESYGYTF. CDR3 nucleotides: TGTGCCATCAGCCCACAGGGCGAGAGCTATGGCTACACCTTC.

The rearrangement joins TRBV29-1 to TRBJ1-1; 9 bases are a match to TRBD1. With 7 bases clipped from V and 3 bases from J, the junction kept 6 bases outside the gene matches. CDR3 length equals 13 residues. Per germline, CDR1 SQVTM and CDR2 ANQGSEA. The CDR3 is CSGLTGGDTEAFF. Written as DNA, the CDR3 is TGCAGCGGCTTGACAGGGGGTGACACTGAAGCTTTCTTT.

In this sample, this clone turned up a few times. This chain connects TRBV28 to TRBJ1-2; the match to TRBD1 covers 9 bases. The CDR3 is 14 residues long. Germline CDR1 is MDHEN and CDR2 is SYDVKM. Losses at the gene ends were 6 bases for V and 3 bases for J; bases not matched to a gene: 5. As DNA, the CDR3 is TGTGCCAGCAGCCCCTGGACAGGGGACTATGGCTACACCTTC. Residues: CASSPWTGDYGYTF.

As for this clone: The junction departs from the called germline gene at one end, perhaps through a read error. This chain joins TRBV7-8 and TRBJ2-3; perhaps TRBD2 as D (7 bases). CDR3 size: 17 residues. Germline CDR1 and CDR2: SGHVS and FQNEAQ. In DNA form, the CDR3 reads TGTGCCTGCAGGGAAATTGAGGCGGGGGCCCACACAGATACGCAGTATTTT. Protein sequence: CACREIEAGAHTDTQYF.

The chain uses TRBV18 and TRBJ1-2; tentative D call: TRBD1 (6 bases). The ends were cut back, 4 bases at V and 1 base at J, with 7 bases in the middle. The V gene's germline CDR1 is KGHSH and CDR2 LQKENI. There are 13 residues in the CDR3. The CDR3 spells CASSQGDNYGYTF. DNA for the CDR3: TGTGCCAGCTCACAGGGGGATAACTATGGCTACACCTTC. Supplemented by reference TRBV18 and TRBJ1-2, the full variable domain reads NAGVMQNPRHLVRRRGQEARLRCSPMKGHSHVYWYRQLPEEGLKFMVYLQKENIIDESGMPKERFSAEFPKEGPSILRIQQVVRGDSAAYFCASSQGDNYGYTFGSGTRLTVV.

The genes are TRBV1 and TRBJ2-7; the tabulated D call, TRBD2, remains unverified against the DNA. TRBV1 is termed a pseudogene. The CDR3 loop spans 15 amino acids. The CDR3 reads CTSSQGLAGANEQYF. The DNA of the CDR3 is TGCACCAGCAGCCAGGGACTAGCGGGAGCCAACGAGCAGTACTTC.

The J gene is TRBJ2-1, the V gene TRBV2; 10 nucleotides line up with TRBD2. The germline CDR1 and CDR2 sequences are SNHLY and FYNNEI. The CDR3 length is 17 residues. J lost 4 bases, V lost 6 bases, and 12 bases had no gene match. The CDR3 coding sequence is TGTGCCAGCAGGACGGCTAGCGGGAGCCGCGCTTACAATGAGCAGTTCTTC. It specifies CASRTASGSRAYNEQFF.

The rearrangement uses TRBV19 and TRBJ2-1, with 7 bases matching TRBD2. CDR1 LNHDA and CDR2 SQIVND come from the germline V gene (reference sequence). The V gene end was trimmed by 6 bases and the J gene end by 0 bases; junction bases not matched to a gene: 5. The CDR3 spans 15 residues. In nucleotides, the CDR3 is TGTGCCAGTAGGCTAGCGGAGGCCTCCTACAATGAGCAGTTCTTC. This encodes CASRLAEASYNEQFF.

The rearrangement links TRBV7-3 to TRBJ2-1; 7 positions agree with TRBD1. The CDR3 loop spans 15 amino acids. Germline V CDR1 and CDR2: SGHTA, FQGTGA. Germline trimming cut 5 bases from V and 8 bases from J; bases unmatched to any gene: 12. Written as DNA, the CDR3 is TGTGCCAGCAGCCCGCCGGGACAGAACAGGGATGAGCAGTTCTTC. Its translation: CASSPPGQNRDEQFF.